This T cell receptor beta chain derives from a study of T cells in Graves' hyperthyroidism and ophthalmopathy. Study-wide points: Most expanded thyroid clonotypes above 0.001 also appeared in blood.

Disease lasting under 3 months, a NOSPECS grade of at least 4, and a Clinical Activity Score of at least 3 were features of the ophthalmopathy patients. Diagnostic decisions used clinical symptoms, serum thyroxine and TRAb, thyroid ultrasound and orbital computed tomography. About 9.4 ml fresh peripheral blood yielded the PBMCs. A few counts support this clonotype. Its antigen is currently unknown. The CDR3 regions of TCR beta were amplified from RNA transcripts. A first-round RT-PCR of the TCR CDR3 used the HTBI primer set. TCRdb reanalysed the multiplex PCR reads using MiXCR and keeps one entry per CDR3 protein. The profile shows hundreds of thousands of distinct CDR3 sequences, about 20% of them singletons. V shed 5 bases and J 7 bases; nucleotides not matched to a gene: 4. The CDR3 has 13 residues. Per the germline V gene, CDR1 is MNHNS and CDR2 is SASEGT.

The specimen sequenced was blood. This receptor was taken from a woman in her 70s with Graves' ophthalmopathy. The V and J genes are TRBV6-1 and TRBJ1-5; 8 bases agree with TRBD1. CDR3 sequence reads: CASSQQGAQPQHF. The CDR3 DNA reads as TGTGCCAGCAGTCAGCAGGGGGCACAGCCCCAGCATTTT.